A selection of T cell receptor beta chains follows, all from one sample in a study of blood T cell repertoires in COVID-19. Repertoires were generated with immunoSEQ multiplex PCR, while TCRdb's copy carries only in-frame clones and drops some. The profile shows about 21,000 clones, approximately 95% of them singletons. Sequences were obtained from peripheral blood. These receptors originate from a woman aged 45-65 years with active COVID-19. CDR3s include the opening cysteine and the closing phenylalanine or tryptophan. Each record gives: V gene, J gene, clone size, D gene, CDR3 DNA, CDR3 protein. D genes are given only for firm matches. Expanded clones are given a class, and other clones once, few, many or no size at all.

TRBV6-1	TRBJ2-3	-	-	TGTGCCAGCAGTGAAGGGAGCGGGCCTAGCACAGATACGCAGTATTTT	CASSEGSGPSTDTQYF
TRBV5-6	TRBJ1-5	-	-	TGTGCCAGCAGCCTCGGGTGGCAGACCCATCAGCCCCAGCATTTT	CASSLGWQTHQPQHF
TRBV5-1	TRBJ2-7	-	-	TGCGCCAGCAGCTTGGGGGGCTTCGGATCCTACGAGCAGTACTTC	CASSLGGFGSYEQYF
TRBV18	TRBJ2-3	-	-	TGTGCCAGCTCACCCTCGGTCCCACCAGATACGCAGTATTTT	CASSPSVPPDTQYF
TRBV5-1	TRBJ1-1	-	-	TGCGCCAGCAGCTCGCAGGGGAACACTGAAGCTTTCTTT	CASSSQGNTEAFF
TRBV6-5	TRBJ1-1	-	TRBD1	TGTGCCAGCACCGACAGGGGGCTCTTGGACACTGAAGCTTTCTTT	CASTDRGLLDTEAFF
TRBV2	TRBJ1-1	-	-	TGTGCCAGCGGGCGGGGGACTGAAGCTTTCTTT	CASGRGTEAFF
TRBV28	TRBJ2-5	once	TRBD2	TGTGCCAGCAGTCCCTCTTATAGCGGGAGGGACGAGACCCAGTACTTC	CASSPSYSGRDETQYF
TRBV7-2	TRBJ2-4	once	TRBD1	TGTGCCAGCAGCTTACCGTCCTATGCGGGACAGGCTTTC	CASSLPSYAGQAF
TRBV7-8	TRBJ1-5	-	TRBD1	TGTGCCAGCAGCTCCCTGGACAGGGTCAAACCCCAGCATTTT	CASSSLDRVKPQHF
TRBV28	TRBJ2-7	-	TRBD1	TGTGCCAGCAGTTTCATCGGACAGGTCTCCTACGAGCAGTACTTC	CASSFIGQVSYEQYF
TRBV4-1	TRBJ2-1	-	-	TGCGCCAGCAGCCAAGATAGCCTAGACAATGAGCAGTTCTTC	CASSQDSLDNEQFF
TRBV11-2	TRBJ2-7	-	TRBD1	TGTGCCAGCAGCTTCTGGCAGGGGGTATCCTACGAGCAGTACTTC	CASSFWQGVSYEQYF
TRBV11-2	TRBJ1-5	-	TRBD1	TGTGCCAGCAGTCAGGGGGGACAGTATCAGCCCCAGCATTTT	CASSQGGQYQPQHF
TRBV9	TRBJ2-2	-	-	TGTGCCAGCAGCGTAGGGTCCTCAGGCGGGGAGCTGTTTTTT	CASSVGSSGGELFF
TRBV14	TRBJ2-7	-	-	TGTGCCAGCAGCCAAGCTTACGAGCAGTACTTC	CASSQAYEQYF
TRBV3-1/TRBV3-2	TRBJ2-5	-	TRBD2	TGTGCCAGCAGCCTATCTAGCGGGAGGAGGGAGACCCAGTACTTC	CASSLSSGRRETQYF
TRBV29-1	TRBJ1-5	few	TRBD1	TGCAGCGTACCTGGACAGGGTGGCGAGCCCCAGCATTTT	CSVPGQGGEPQHF
TRBV5-1	TRBJ2-7	-	TRBD1	TGCGCCAGCAGCCCCGGGACAGTGGTCCAAGAGCAGTACTTC	CASSPGTVVQEQYF
TRBV27	TRBJ2-2	once	TRBD2	TGTGCCAGCAGTTCTAGGATCAGCGGGAGTTACACCGGGGAGCTGTTTTTT	CASSSRISGSYTGELFF
TRBV24-1	TRBJ2-1	-	TRBD2	TGTGCCACCAGTATAGGGCTAGCGGGAGTCTATGAGCAGTTCTTC	CATSIGLAGVYEQFF
TRBV19	TRBJ2-2	-	TRBD2	TGTGCCAGTAGTATAACTAGCGGGGCTACCGGGGAGCTGTTTTTT	CASSITSGATGELFF
TRBV3-1/TRBV3-2	TRBJ1-4	-	-	TGTGCCAGCAGCCAGGGGCAGAGGAATGAAAAACTGTTTTTT	CASSQGQRNEKLFF
TRBV19	TRBJ2-1	once	TRBD1	TGTGCCAGTAGCCCGGACAGGGGGCTGATCAATGAGCAGTTCTTC	CASSPDRGLINEQFF
TRBV11-2	TRBJ2-3	-	TRBD2	TGTGCCAGCAGCTCCCCTTCTAGCGGGACGGTGGATACGCAGTATTTT	CASSSPSSGTVDTQYF
TRBV5-6	TRBJ2-1	-	TRBD2	TGTGCCAGCAGCCCACGACTAGCGGGAGCCTACAATGAGCAGTTCTTC	CASSPRLAGAYNEQFF